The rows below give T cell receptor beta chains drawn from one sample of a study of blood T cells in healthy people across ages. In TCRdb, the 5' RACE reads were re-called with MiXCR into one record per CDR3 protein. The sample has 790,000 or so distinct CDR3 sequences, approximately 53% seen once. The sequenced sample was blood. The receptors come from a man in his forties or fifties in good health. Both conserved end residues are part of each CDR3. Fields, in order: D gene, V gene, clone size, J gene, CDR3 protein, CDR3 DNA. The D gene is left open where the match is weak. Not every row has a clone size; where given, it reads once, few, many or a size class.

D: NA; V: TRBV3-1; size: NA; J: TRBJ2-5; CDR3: CASSRRRGDETQYF; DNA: TGTGCCAGCAGCCGCCGTCGGGGTGACGAGACCCAGTACTTC
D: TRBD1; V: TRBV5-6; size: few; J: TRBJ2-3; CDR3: CASSLGARQGYRDTQYF; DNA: TGTGCCAGCAGCTTGGGTGCTCGACAGGGGTACCGAGATACGCAGTATTTT
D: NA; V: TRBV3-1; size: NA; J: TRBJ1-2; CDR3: CASSQDLLAVSSSYGYTF; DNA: TGTGCCAGCAGCCAAGATCTCCTGGCAGTCAGTAGTAGCTATGGCTACACCTTC
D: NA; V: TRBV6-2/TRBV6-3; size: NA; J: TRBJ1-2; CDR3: CASSYSTLSGGYTF; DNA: TGTGCCAGCAGTTACTCGACTCTCAGCGGTGGCTACACCTTC
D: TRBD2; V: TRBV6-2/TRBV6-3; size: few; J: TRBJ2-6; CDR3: CASKGVSGSSGANVLTF; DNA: TGTGCCAGCAAAGGAGTTAGCGGGAGTTCTGGGGCCAACGTCCTGACTTTC
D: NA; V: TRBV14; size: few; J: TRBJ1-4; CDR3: CASSLKTGEKLFF; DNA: TGTGCCAGCAGCCTCAAAACGGGGGAAAAACTGTTTTTT
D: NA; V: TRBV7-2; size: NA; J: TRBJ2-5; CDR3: CASSLVSRWETQYF; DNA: TGTGCCAGCAGCTTAGTCAGCAGGTGGGAGACCCAGTACTTC
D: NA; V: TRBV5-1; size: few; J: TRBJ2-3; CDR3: CASDAQGVGTDTQYF; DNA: TGCGCCAGCGACGCACAGGGTGTTGGCACAGATACGCAGTATTTT
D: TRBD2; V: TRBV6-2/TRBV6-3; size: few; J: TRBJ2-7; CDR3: CAINTGTSFYEQYF; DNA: TGTGCCATTAACACCGGGACTAGCTTCTACGAGCAGTACTTC
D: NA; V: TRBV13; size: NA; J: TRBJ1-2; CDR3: CASSLGVYDGYTF; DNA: TGTGCCAGCAGTCTAGGGGTTTACGATGGCTACACCTTC
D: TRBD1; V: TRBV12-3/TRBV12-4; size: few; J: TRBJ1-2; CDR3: CASSRDRVSTGYTF; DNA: TGTGCCAGCAGCAGGGACAGGGTATCGACGGGCTACACCTTC
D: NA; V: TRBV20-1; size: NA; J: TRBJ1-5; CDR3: CSARDPAGANQPQHF; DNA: TGCAGTGCTAGAGATCCGGCAGGGGCGAATCAGCCCCAGCATTTT
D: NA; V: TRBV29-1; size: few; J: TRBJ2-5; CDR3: CSVVTISVITQYF; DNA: TGCAGCGTTGTTACGATCTCCGTAATCACCCAGTACTTC
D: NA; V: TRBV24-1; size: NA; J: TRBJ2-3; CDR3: CATSDPDGTDTQYF; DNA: TGTGCCACCAGTGACCCCGACGGGACAGATACGCAGTATTTT
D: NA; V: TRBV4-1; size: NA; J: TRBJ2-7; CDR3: CASSQEGKRTDERYF; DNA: TGCGCCAGCAGCCAAGAAGGGAAAAGGACCGACGAGCGGTACTTC
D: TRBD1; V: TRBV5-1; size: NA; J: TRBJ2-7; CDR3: CASSLGLTGGYEQYF; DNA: TGCGCCAGCAGCTTGGGGCTGACAGGGGGCTATGAGCAGTACTTC
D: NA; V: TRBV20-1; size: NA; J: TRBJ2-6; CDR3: CSAATDSTSSSGANVLTF; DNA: TGCAGTGCTGCGACGGACAGCACGTCCAGCTCTGGGGCCAACGTCCTGACTTTC
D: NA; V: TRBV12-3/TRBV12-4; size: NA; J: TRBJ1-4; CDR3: CASSPTLSETNEKLFF; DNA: TGTGCCAGCAGCCCCACCTTGTCCGAAACTAATGAAAAACTGTTTTTT
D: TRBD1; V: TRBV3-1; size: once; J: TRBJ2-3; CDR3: CASSRRDREWTDTQYF; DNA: TGTGCCAGCAGCCGCCGGGACAGAGAATGGACAGATACGCAGTATTTT
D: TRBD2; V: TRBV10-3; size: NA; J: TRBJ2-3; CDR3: CAISGAASGVSTDTQYF; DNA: TGTGCCATCAGTGGGGCCGCTAGCGGGGTTAGCACAGATACGCAGTATTTT
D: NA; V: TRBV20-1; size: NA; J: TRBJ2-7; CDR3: CSARGEQDYEQYF; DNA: TGCAGTGCTAGAGGGGAACAAGACTACGAGCAGTACTTC
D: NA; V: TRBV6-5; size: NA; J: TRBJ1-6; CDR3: CTSSPGEGGTLHF; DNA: TGTACCAGCAGTCCCGGGGAGGGAGGAACCCTCCACTTT
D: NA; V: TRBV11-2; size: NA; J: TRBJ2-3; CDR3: CASKEGWGRGHRGASSTDTQYF; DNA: TGTGCCAGCAAAGAAGGATGGGGCCGCGGACACCGGGGCGCGTCTAGCACAGATACGCAGTATTTT
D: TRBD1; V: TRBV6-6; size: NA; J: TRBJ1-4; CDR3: CASSYLQGANEKLFF; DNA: TGTGCCAGCAGTTACCTACAGGGGGCTAATGAAAAACTGTTTTTT
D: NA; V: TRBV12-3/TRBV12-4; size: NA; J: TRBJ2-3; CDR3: CASSVALGDADTQYF; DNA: TGTGCCAGCAGTGTCGCACTAGGGGACGCAGATACGCAGTATTTT
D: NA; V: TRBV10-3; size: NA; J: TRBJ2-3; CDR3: CAIKGGPTDTQYF; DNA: TGTGCCATCAAAGGGGGTCCCACAGATACGCAGTATTTT
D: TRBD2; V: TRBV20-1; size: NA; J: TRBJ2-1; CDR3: CSARDTLAGVHNEQFF; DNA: TGCAGTGCTAGAGATACGCTAGCGGGAGTCCACAATGAGCAGTTCTTC
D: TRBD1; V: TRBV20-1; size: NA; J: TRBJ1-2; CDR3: CSPRGDRDGYGYTF; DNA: TGCAGTCCGAGGGGCGACAGGGATGGATATGGCTACACCTTC
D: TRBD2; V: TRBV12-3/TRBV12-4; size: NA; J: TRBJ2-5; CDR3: CASTGLESDEQYF; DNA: TGTGCCAGCACTGGACTAGAATCGGATGAGCAGTACTTC
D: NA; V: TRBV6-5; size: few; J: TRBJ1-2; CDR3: CASHPYSENYGYTF; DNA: TGTGCCAGCCATCCCTACAGCGAGAACTATGGCTACACCTTC
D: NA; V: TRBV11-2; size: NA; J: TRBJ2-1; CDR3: CASSLSPQEQFF; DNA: TGTGCCAGCAGCCTCAGTCCCCAGGAGCAGTTCTTC
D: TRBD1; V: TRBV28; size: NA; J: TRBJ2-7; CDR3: CASSLVGGQGGYEQYF; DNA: TGTGCCAGCAGTTTAGTAGGAGGACAGGGTGGGTACGAGCAGTACTTC
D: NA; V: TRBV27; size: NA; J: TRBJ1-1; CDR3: CASSTDSLEAFF; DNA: TGTGCCAGCAGTACCGACAGTCTTGAAGCTTTCTTT
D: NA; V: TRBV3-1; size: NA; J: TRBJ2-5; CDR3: CASSQEISEGEQYF; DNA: TGTGCCAGCAGCCAAGAGATTTCGGAAGGTGAGCAGTACTTC
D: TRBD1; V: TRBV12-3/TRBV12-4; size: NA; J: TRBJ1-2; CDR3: CASSLMRGRSYGYTF; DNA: TGTGCCAGCAGTTTGATGAGGGGGCGCAGCTATGGCTACACCTTC
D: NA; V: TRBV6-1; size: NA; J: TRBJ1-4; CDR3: CASRVDRPTFATNEKLFF; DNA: TGTGCCAGCAGGGTTGACAGGCCAACCTTTGCAACTAATGAAAAACTGTTTTTT
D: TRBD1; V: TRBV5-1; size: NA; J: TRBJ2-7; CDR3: CASSWGQTNEQYF; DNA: TGCGCCAGCAGCTGGGGACAGACCAACGAGCAGTACTTC
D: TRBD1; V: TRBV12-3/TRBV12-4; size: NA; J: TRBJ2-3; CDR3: CASSLDRAPTDTQYF; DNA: TGTGCCAGCAGTTTGGACAGGGCCCCGACAGATACGCAGTATTTT
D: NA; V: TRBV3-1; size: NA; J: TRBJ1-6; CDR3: CASSHDLGGSPLHF; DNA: TGTGCCAGCAGCCATGACCTAGGTGGTTCACCCCTCCACTTT
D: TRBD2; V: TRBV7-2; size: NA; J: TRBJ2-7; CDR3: CASSLNRATSGKTQYF; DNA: TGTGCCAGCAGCTTAAATAGGGCGACTAGCGGGAAAACCCAGTACTTC
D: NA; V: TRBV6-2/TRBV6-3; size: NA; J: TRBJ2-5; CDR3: CASSYSYNEQYF; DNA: TGTGCCAGCAGTTACTCATACAATGAGCAGTACTTC
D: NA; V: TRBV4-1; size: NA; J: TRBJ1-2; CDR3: CASSQDPTPLYGYTF; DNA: TGCGCCAGCAGCCAAGATCCCACACCACTCTATGGCTACACCTTC
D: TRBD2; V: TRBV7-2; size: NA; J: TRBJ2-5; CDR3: CASSLRWAGGQETQYF; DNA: TGTGCCAGCAGCTTAAGGTGGGCGGGAGGACAGGAGACCCAGTACTTC
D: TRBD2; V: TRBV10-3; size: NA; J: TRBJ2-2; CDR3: CAIAGGYTGELFF; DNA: TGTGCCATCGCGGGGGGGTACACCGGGGAGCTGTTTTTT
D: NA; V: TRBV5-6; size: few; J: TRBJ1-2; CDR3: CASSPTDNYGYTF; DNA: TGTGCCAGCAGTCCGACGGATAACTATGGCTACACCTTC
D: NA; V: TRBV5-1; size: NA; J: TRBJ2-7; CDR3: CASSLVGVLEQYF; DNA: TGCGCCAGCAGCTTGGTAGGGGTTCTCGAGCAGTACTTC